One and the same sample provided the 15 T cell receptor beta chains below, sequenced in a study of metastatic and nonmetastatic thyroid tumors. Until they underwent thyroid surgery, no patient had received any treatment. TCRdb recomputed clones from the PCR reads via MiXCR. The sample consists of tens of thousands of clones, over 9.5% of them appearing once. Source material: blood. The receptors shown here come from a female donor with papillary thyroid cancer or a benign thyroid nodule (not recorded which). Some clones in this sample may be carry-over from other donors' samples.

This clone was recorded many times. The junction departs from germline at one end; a sequencing error may be responsible. In the same sample, other DNA sequences code for this CDR3. V gene TRBV13 combines with J gene TRBJ1-1; a weak D match, TRBD1 (6 bases). Per the germline V gene, CDR1 is PRHDT and CDR2 is FYEKMQ (reference sequence). The CDR3 is 12 residues long. CDR3 protein: CASSRDRPEAFF. CDR3 sequence (DNA): TGCGCCAGCAGCCGTGACAGGCCTGAAGCTTTCTTT.

Of note for this clone: A read error may be the cause here, since a much bigger clone is one base away. The CDR3 nucleotides read TGTGCCAGCAGTGAGGGAGGACGTGGCTATGGCTACACCTTC. Protein sequence: CASSEGGRGYGYTF. This chain joins TRBV2 and TRBJ1-2; D is undetermined. This CDR3 contains 14 residues. The V gene's germline CDR1 is SNHLY and CDR2 FYNNEI. V dropped 3 bases and J dropped 4 bases, with 12 bases sitting between them.

This clone was counted once. This chain links TRBV20-1 with TRBJ2-5, with D possibly TRBD2 on 6 matching bases. Germline V gene sequence: CDR1 DFQATT, CDR2 SNEGSKA (reference sequence). The V gene lost 0 bases and the J gene lost 5 bases, with 10 bases spanning the gap. The CDR3 is 13 amino acids. As DNA, the CDR3 is TGCAGTGCTAGAGATCTGGCGGGGGAGACCCAGTACTTC. It is translated as CSARDLAGETQYF.

The gene calls are TRBV12-3 or TRBV12-4 and TRBJ1-2; no clear D. Deletions cut 8 bases from V and 4 bases from J, with 8 bases between. The CDR3 contains 11 residues. CDR3: CASGKSYGYTF. The CDR3, as DNA: TGTGCCAGCGGGAAAAGCTATGGCTACACCTTC.

In its sample, this clone was seen many times. The chain links TRBV5-6 to TRBJ2-7, with D hard to call. Germline V gene sequence: CDR1 SGHDT, CDR2 YYEEEE. There are 12 residues in the CDR3. V shed 0 bases and J shed 6 bases, with 7 bases lying between them. The CDR3, as DNA: TGTGCCAGCAGCTTGGCTACCGTCGAGCAGTACTTC. Translating gives CASSLATVEQYF.

In the case of this clone: This may be a read error, as it is one base from a much larger clone. The chain carries TRBV20-1 and TRBJ2-3; D not resolved. V lost 6 bases and J 3 bases, leaving 19 bases between the germline ends. Germline CDR1 DFQATT, CDR2 SNEGSKA (reference sequence). The CDR3 contains 15 residues. DNA for the CDR3: TGCAGTGCCCCCCCTAATGGCGTGAGGACAGATACGCAGTATTTT. This codes for CSAPPNGVRTDTQYF.

This clone came up many times. The V and J genes are TRBV30 and TRBJ2-5; D may be TRBD2 (6 bases). Germline CDR1 reads GTSNPN; CDR2 reads SVGIG (reference sequence). The CDR3 is 13 residues long. The V and J ends lost 5 bases and 1 base respectively, with 11 bases between them. The CDR3 DNA follows: TGTGCCTGGCAGGGACTTAGCCAAGAGACCCAGTACTTC. It is translated as CAWQGLSQETQYF.

This rearrangement joins TRBV28 to TRBJ1-6, with D possibly being TRBD1 (6 bases). This CDR3 has 17 residues. Germline CDR1 reads MDHEN; CDR2 reads SYDVKM. V lost 6 bases and J lost 3, with 18 bases in between. The CDR3 DNA reads TGTGCCAGCAGCTTGGGTGTCCCGGACAGCTATAATTCACCCCTCCACTTT. Protein sequence: CASSLGVPDSYNSPLHF.

The table lists this clone with a few counts. J is TRBJ2-5 and V is TRBV6-2 or TRBV6-3, with TRBD1 as a possible D gene (5 bases). The germline CDR1 and CDR2 sequences are MNHEY and SVGEGT. With 2 bases removed from V and 5 bases from J, the gap between germline ends came to 12 bases. The CDR3 runs 14 residues. The CDR3 nucleotides are TGTGCCAGCAGTTACGGGGCGACACGGGAGACCCAGTACTTC. It codes for CASSYGATRETQYF.

This clone has a count of ten or more. The chain combines TRBV10-3 with TRBJ2-5; D gene ambiguous. The germline V gene has CDR1 ENHRY and CDR2 SYGVKD. This CDR3 spans 14 amino acids. Trimming removed 6 bases at V and 1 base at J, with 12 bases between. The CDR3 DNA is TGTGCCATCAGATTGAATTCAGGCCAAGAGACCCAGTACTTC. It encodes CAIRLNSGQETQYF.

There are many counts of this clone. The same CDR3 also results from other DNA sequences found in this sample. CDR3 in amino acids: CASRADRGSNQPQHF. In nucleotides, the CDR3 is TGTGCCAGCAGAGCAGACAGGGGTAGCAATCAGCCCCAGCATTTT. The chain couples TRBV12-3 or TRBV12-4 to TRBJ1-5, with 8 bases lining up with TRBD1. The CDR3 extends over 15 amino acids. J was trimmed by 0 bases and V by 6 bases; bases with no gene match: 4.

At least ten counts were recorded for this clone. The V call is TRBV6-1, the J call TRBJ2-2; 8 bases line up with TRBD1. Looked up from germline, CDR1 is MNHNS and CDR2 is SASEGT. This CDR3 comprises 15 residues. J lost 5 bases, V lost 6 bases, and 8 bases had no gene match. The chain's CDR3 is CASRPQGAGTGELFF. CDR3 in DNA: TGTGCCAGCAGACCGCAGGGGGCTGGGACCGGGGAGCTGTTTTTT.

As concerns this clone: A much larger clone lies a single base off, so this may be a read error. The chain recombines TRBV18 with TRBJ2-3; 7 bases match TRBD1. The CDR3 runs to 18 residues. The V segment lost 5 bases and the J segment 10 bases; nucleotides outside the gene matches: 24. Per the germline V gene, CDR1 is KGHSH and CDR2 is LQKENI. Written as DNA, the CDR3 is TGTGCCAGCTCAACAGTCCACATACAACCGGGACAGTTGTCTTCGCAGTATTTT. Protein product: CASSTVHIQPGQLSSQYF.

Note on this clone: This sequence may be a read error, since a much larger clone differs from it by one base. In nucleotides, the CDR3 is TGTGCCAGCAGCGCCGGGACAGGGTGTAAGCAGTACTTC. Its protein is CASSAGTGCKQYF. This rearrangement joins TRBV9 to TRBJ2-7; 9 positions agree with TRBD1. Germline V gene sequence: CDR1 SGDLS, CDR2 YYNGEE. CDR3 size: 13 residues. The V gene end was trimmed by 3 bases and the J gene end by 8 bases; junction bases not matched to a gene: 6.

In its sample, this clone was seen many times. V gene TRBV30 combines with J gene TRBJ1-1, with D perhaps matching TRBD1 (5 bases). The V and J ends lost 4 bases and 4 bases respectively, with 13 bases between them. CDR3 length: 13 amino acids. The V gene's germline CDR1 is GTSNPN and CDR2 SVGIG (reference sequence). The CDR3 is CAWTWRGGTEAFF. The CDR3 DNA reads as TGTGCCTGGACTTGGCGGGGCGGCACTGAAGCTTTCTTT.